One T cell receptor (beta chain) is described in this entry. The antigen this receptor binds is unknown. No qualities accompany the bases; no much larger clone lies one base away. This specimen belongs to a study of blood T cell repertoires in COVID-19 (dated by TCRdb to the early 2020s). Concerning the study at large: Samples covering the acute and convalescent phases of COVID-19 were provided by collaborators in the United States, Italy and Spain. The material from the prospective study consisted of cDNA or gDNA derived from T cells, B-cell-depleted T cells, or PBMCs. The repertoires were released in a freely available public database intended as a resource for research on the immune response to SARS-CoV-2. Subjects who had been exposed to COVID-19, were actively infected with it, or had recovered from it provided the deeply sampled blood TCRbeta repertoires that made up the dataset. Where available, HLA class I and class II types were taken from metadata supplied by the sample provider and were not determined by assay-based typing. Sample metadata almost always included a de-identified subject ID, COVID-19 status, age in years and sex. The samples were drawn from two sources: the first 160 participants of the ongoing ImmuneRACE study, and some 1,300 subjects contributed by 6 global collaborators.

TCRbeta CDR3 regions were amplified from genomic DNA using the immunoSEQ Assay, a bias-controlled multiplex PCR. On the study's bioinformatics: Within the assay, amplification of reference gene primers was used to estimate how many nucleated cells each sample contained. To quantify the absolute abundance of each unique TCRbeta CDR3 rearrangement, sequence reads were collapsed and filtered. For each sample, productive Simpson clonality was calculated as the square root of Simpson's diversity index over productive rearrangements. TCRdb stores this immuneACCESS table with in-frame sequences only. Part of the clones is absent; in the studies checked, under half of the shortfall reflects unresolved V genes, and no reason is known for the rest. V and J calls and clone size are given by that table; D and trimming were obtained from the DNA. Across this sample there are about 89,000 clones, with about 85% seen only once. The top ten hold about 10% of the sample.

Each collaborating institution followed its own protocols to collect whole blood in K2EDTA tubes. For TCRbeta analysis, collaborator samples were shipped as frozen whole blood, as isolated PBMCs, or as DNA extracted from either sample type. The CDR3 numbers 13 residues from cysteine through phenylalanine. Just CDR3 DNA is preserved here, 39 bases in frame from base 1. The germline V gene (reference sequence) sets CDR1 to LNHDA and CDR2 to SQIVND. Ends trimmed: V by 5 bases, J by 7 bases; bases unmatched to a gene: 4. Study-wide findings and limitations: Clinical and demographic metadata were provided uncurated, with the amount varying by source and participant.

The sequence came from a woman aged 80 or over with acute or convalescent COVID-19. What was sequenced was peripheral blood. The chain is made from TRBV19 and TRBJ1-5; 8 bases in the middle match TRBD1. The encoded CDR3 is CASSGDRNQPQHF. The DNA reads TGTGCCAGTAGTGGGGACAGGAACCAGCCCCAGCATTTT.